The sequence of this TCR beta chain was determined in a study of blood T cell repertoires in COVID-19. On the study more broadly: Samples taken during acute and convalescent COVID-19 were collected in the United States, Italy and Spain.

Trimming removed 2 bases from V and 4 bases from J; junction bases left unmatched: 1. The CDR3 sequence is 14 residues long. CDR1 is LGHNA and CDR2 is YSLEER in the germline V gene. The protocol was immunoSEQ multiplex PCR, while the TCRdb copy is restricted to in-frame clones and leaves out a portion. The sample carries approximately 190,000 clones, roughly 90% recorded once. The specimen was peripheral blood. This receptor was obtained from a woman between 40 and 50 years old who had recovered from COVID-19. The chain joins TRBV4-3 to TRBJ1-5; TRBD1 agrees at 8 bases. CDR3 sequence: CASSQTGGNQPQHF. CDR3 in DNA: TGCGCCAGCAGCCAAACAGGGGGTAATCAGCCCCAGCATTTT.